A single sample is the source of the 18 T cell receptor beta chains below, sequenced in a study of blood T cell repertoires in COVID-19. Data came from immunoSEQ multiplex PCR; TCRdb stores just in-frame clones and leaves some out. This table holds some 200,000 clones, 65% to 90% found once. The sequenced material came from peripheral blood. The receptors shown here come from a man aged 50 to 59 with acute or convalescent COVID-19.

The chain joins TRBV18 to TRBJ1-1; the D gene is possibly TRBD1 (5 bases). The CDR3 consists of 16 residues. Trimming removed 1 base from V and 4 bases from J, with 16 bases in between. CDR1 KGHSH and CDR2 LQKENI come from the germline V gene. Here the CDR3 reads CASSPLPPGGGTEAFF. Written as DNA, the CDR3 is TGTGCCAGCTCACCACTTCCGCCCGGGGGGGGCACTGAAGCTTTCTTT.

This clone was recorded only once. The chain has TRBV5-1 and TRBJ1-1, with 7 bases that match TRBD1. The CDR3 sequence is 14 residues long. CDR1 and CDR2 from the germline V gene are SGHRS and YFSETQ. Trimming cost V 4 bases and J 1 base; bases outside gene matches: 4. CDR3 bases: TGCGCCAGCAGCGCGGGGACAGCGAACACTGAAGCTTTCTTT. This gives the protein CASSAGTANTEAFF. Combining the CDR3 with reference TRBV5-1 and TRBJ1-1 gives the whole variable domain KAGVTQTPRYLIKTRGQQVTLSCSPISGHRSVSWYQQTPGQGLQFLFEYFSETQRNKGNFPGRFSGRQFSNSRSEMNVSTLELGDSALYLCASSAGTANTEAFFGQGTRLTVV.

The rearrangement links TRBV7-8 to TRBJ2-1; the D gene is possibly TRBD2 (5 bases). Germline assignment: CDR1 SGHVS and CDR2 FQNEAQ. The CDR3 is 15 residues long. V was pared by 1 base and J by 2 bases, with 9 bases between. This CDR3 reads CASSLDEGAYNEQFF. CDR3 DNA: TGTGCCAGCAGCTTAGACGAGGGCGCCTACAATGAGCAGTTCTTC. The full variable domain, in which reference TRBV7-8 and TRBJ2-1 provide the parts outside the CDR3, is GAGVSQSPRYKVAKRGQDVALRCDPISGHVSLFWYQQALGQGPEFLTYFQNEAQLDKSGLPSDRFFAERPEGSVSTLKIQRTQQEDSAVYLCASSLDEGAYNEQFFGPGTRLTVL.

V and J are TRBV10-3 and TRBJ2-3, with 9 bases fitting TRBD1. Germline V lookup: CDR1 ENHRY, CDR2 SYGVKD. This CDR3 has 14 amino acids. With 5 bases clipped from V and 1 base from J, the junction kept 1 base outside the gene matches. CDR3: CAISRTGGTDTQYF. The CDR3, as DNA: TGTGCCATCAGTCGGACAGGGGGCACAGATACGCAGTATTTT.

V gene TRBV18 combines with J gene TRBJ2-5; TRBD1 matches at 8 bases. The CDR3 runs to 15 residues. The germline gives CDR1 KGHSH, CDR2 LQKENI. V shed 3 bases and J 1 base; nucleotides not matched to a gene: 4. DNA for the CDR3: TGTGCCAGCTCACCTTTGACAGGGGCCCAAGAGACCCAGTACTTC. It translates to CASSPLTGAQETQYF. The full variable domain, rest sourced from reference TRBV18 and TRBJ2-5, is NAGVMQNPRHLVRRRGQEARLRCSPMKGHSHVYWYRQLPEEGLKFMVYLQKENIIDESGMPKERFSAEFPKEGPSILRIQQVVRGDSAAYFCASSPLTGAQETQYFGPGTRLLVL.

The genes are TRBV2 and TRBJ2-4, with 11 bases fitting TRBD1. V was clipped by 3 bases and J by 0 bases; unmatched bases: 1. Germline V gene sequence: CDR1 SNHLY, CDR2 FYNNEI. CDR3 length: 16 residues. The CDR3 region has the DNA TGTGCCAGCAGTGAGGGACAGGGGGGAGCCAAAAACATTCAGTACTTC. This codes for CASSEGQGGAKNIQYF.

The V and J genes are TRBV27 and TRBJ2-7; 9 positions match TRBD1. V lost 6 bases to trimming and J lost 0 bases; unmatched junction nucleotides: 12. The germline CDR1 and CDR2 sequences are MNHEY and SMNVEV (reference sequence). The CDR3 consists of 17 residues. The DNA for the CDR3 is TGTGCCAGCAGCTCTACTACTGGACAGGGGACCTCCTACGAGCAGTACTTC. It specifies CASSSTTGQGTSYEQYF.

V and J are TRBV27 and TRBJ2-1; tentative D call: TRBD1 (8 bases). The ends were cut back, 5 bases at V and 8 bases at J, with 16 bases in the middle. The CDR3 is made up of 14 amino acids. From germline, CDR1 is MNHEY and CDR2 SMNVEV (reference sequence). The DNA of the CDR3 is TGTGCCAGCAGTCCCCGGACAGGGAGGGATGAGCAGTTCTTC. Translated: CASSPRTGRDEQFF.

This clone was counted a single time. The V gene is TRBV10-3, the J gene TRBJ1-5; D may be TRBD1 (6 bases). The CDR3 extends over 13 amino acids. From germline, CDR1 is ENHRY and CDR2 SYGVKD. The V end lost 6 bases, the J end lost 7 bases, and 13 bases lay between the germline ends. This CDR3 reads CAISRTDQQPQHF. The CDR3 DNA reads as TGTGCCATCAGCAGGACAGACCAACAGCCCCAGCATTTT.

V gene TRBV15 combines with J gene TRBJ2-1; tentatively, D is TRBD2 (5 bases). V gave up 5 bases and J gave up 9 bases, with 11 bases separating them. The germline CDR1 and CDR2 sequences are LNHNV and YYDKDF (reference sequence). The CDR3 is 12 amino acids. CDR3: CATSSHRGEQFF. The CDR3 DNA follows: TGTGCCACCAGCTCCCACCGGGGTGAGCAGTTCTTC.

This clone was seen only once. This chain connects TRBV12-5 to TRBJ2-7, with 7 bases fitting TRBD1. The germline V gene encodes CDR1 LGHNT and CDR2 FRNRAP. The CDR3 covers 17 residues. The trim removed 1 base at V and 3 bases at J, leaving 12 bases unmatched. The CDR3 is CASGLAPQGPRDYEQYF. The CDR3 DNA reads as TGTGCTAGTGGTTTGGCACCACAGGGGCCGAGAGACTACGAGCAGTACTTC.

This rearrangement joins TRBV5-8 to TRBJ1-2; 8 nucleotides line up with TRBD1. Germline loops: CDR1 SGHTS, CDR2 YDEGEE. J gave up 4 bases and V 4 bases, and 6 bases lay outside the gene matches. The CDR3 extends over 14 amino acids. In nucleotides, the CDR3 is TGTGCCAGCAGCAGGGACAGGTCTACCTATGGCTACACCTTC. Translation gives CASSRDRSTYGYTF.

The chain joins TRBV25-1 to TRBJ1-1; 9 bases agree with TRBD1. Trimming removed 0 bases from V and 3 bases from J; junction bases left unmatched: 8. In germline, CDR1 is MGHDK, CDR2 SYGVNS. The length of the CDR3 is 17 residues. This chain's CDR3 is CASSEYPGTGRYTEAFF. The CDR3 coding sequence is TGTGCCAGCAGTGAATACCCAGGGACAGGGAGGTACACTGAAGCTTTCTTT.

This clone was picked up one time. V is TRBV19 and J is TRBJ2-5; 7 bases align to TRBD2. Germline V lookup: CDR1 LNHDA, CDR2 SQIVND (reference sequence). The CDR3 contains 12 residues. V lost 6 bases and J lost 5; bases outside the gene matches: 3. This CDR3 is CASSSAGETQYF. DNA for the CDR3: TGTGCCAGTAGCTCAGCGGGGGAGACCCAGTACTTC.

In its sample, this clone was seen a few times. The chain carries TRBV18 and TRBJ2-3; a weak D match, TRBD1 (5 bases). The CDR3 length is 17 residues. Germline V gene data show CDR1 as KGHSH and CDR2 as LQKENI. Between the trimmed V and J ends, which lost 3 bases and 4 bases, there was a span of 20 bases. In DNA, the CDR3 is TGTGCCAGCTCACCGAGATCAAGTGGGTTAGGGGCAGATACGCAGTATTTT. Protein product: CASSPRSSGLGADTQYF.

The chain carries TRBV5-1 and TRBJ1-1; no definite D call. The germline V gene encodes CDR1 SGHRS and CDR2 YFSETQ. V lost 1 base, J lost 2 bases, and 15 bases lay in between. CDR3 size: 16 residues. The CDR3 is CASSLRNSYSNTEAFF. DNA for the CDR3: TGCGCCAGCAGCTTGCGGAACAGCTATTCCAACACTGAAGCTTTCTTT.

The chain combines TRBV6-5 with TRBJ1-4, with D possibly being TRBD1 (6 bases). The CDR3 is made up of 16 amino acids. Germline V gene lookup returns CDR1 MNHEY and CDR2 SVGAGI. Trimming left V 2 bases short and J 8 bases short, with 18 bases between. CDR3 in DNA: TGTGCCAGCAGTTACCAGGGGATAGGGATCGGCGAAAAACTGTTTTTT. It yields the protein CASSYQGIGIGEKLFF.

This chain's CDR3 is CASSPNSGQRNYGYTF. CDR3 in DNA: TGTGCCAGCAGCCCTAATTCGGGACAGCGGAACTATGGCTACACCTTC. The gene calls are TRBV14 and TRBJ1-2, with TRBD1 matching over 7 bases. The CDR3 extends over 16 amino acids. V was pared by 4 bases and J by 2 bases, with 10 bases of the junction left unmatched. Germline V CDR1 and CDR2: SGHDN, FVKESK.